A selection of T cell receptor beta chains follows, all from one sample in a study of T cell responses to AZD1222 COVID-19 vaccine. Generated by immunoSEQ multiplex PCR, the TCRdb table keeps only in-frame clones and is missing some. The profile covers approximately 160,000 clones, with over 75% appearing a single time and approximately 3% taken by the ten largest. The specimen comprised peripheral blood, sampled on day 0 of AZD1222 vaccination. The receptors originated from an adult in good health. Both conserved end residues are part of each CDR3. D genes are given only for firm matches.

D,J,V,CDR3,DNA
TRBD2,TRBJ2-7,TRBV7-9,CASSGSGGAHEQYF,TGTGCCAGCAGCGGGAGCGGGGGGGCCCACGAGCAGTACTTC
TRBD1,TRBJ1-2,TRBV5-1,CASSPGQAYGYTF,TGCGCCAGCAGCCCTGGACAGGCCTATGGCTACACCTTC
TRBD1,TRBJ1-1,TRBV2,CASRPGTGVEAFF,TGTGCCAGCAGACCAGGGACAGGGGTTGAAGCTTTCTTT
TRBD1,TRBJ2-2,TRBV15,CATSRTGPTGELFF,TGTGCCACCAGCAGGACAGGGCCAACCGGGGAGCTGTTTTTT
.,TRBJ2-5,TRBV9,CASSVGLGQETQYF,TGTGCCAGCAGCGTAGGTTTGGGGCAAGAGACCCAGTACTTC
.,TRBJ2-7,TRBV19,CASSSHYEQYF,TGTGCCAGTAGTAGCCACTACGAGCAGTACTTC
.,TRBJ2-5,TRBV9,CASSVGVGEETQYF,TGTGCCAGCAGCGTAGGAGTAGGGGAAGAGACCCAGTACTTC
.,TRBJ1-2,TRBV30,CAWSAQRNYGYTF,TGTGCCTGGAGTGCCCAGAGAAATTATGGCTACACCTTC
.,TRBJ2-3,TRBV3-1/TRBV3-2,CASSAGTRAPDTQYF,TGTGCCAGCAGCGCAGGGACTCGGGCTCCTGATACGCAGTATTTT
.,TRBJ1-3,TRBV27,CASSLSGAAGNTIYF,TGTGCCAGCAGTTTATCGGGGGCTGCTGGAAACACCATATATTTT
.,TRBJ1-6,TRBV9,CASSADGNYSPLHF,TGTGCCAGCAGCGCGGATGGGAACTATTCACCCCTCCACTTT
.,TRBJ2-7,TRBV16,CASSQTGQSYEQYF,TGTGCCAGCAGCCAAACTGGACAGTCCTACGAGCAGTACTTC
.,TRBJ1-4,TRBV3-1/TRBV3-2,CASSHDRLGEKLFF,TGTGCCAGCAGTCACGACAGGCTCGGTGAAAAACTGTTTTTT